A selection of T cell receptor beta chains follows, all from one sample in a study of CD4 T cell repertoires in COVID-19. Some clones are missing from TCRdb's copy, which holds only in-frame ones; the method was immunoSEQ multiplex PCR. The repertoire holds tens of thousands of clones, around 86% seen once, with around 0.5% in the top ten. Material: central memory CD4+ T cells from blood, obtained before the COVID-19 pandemic. All receptors come from a human donor who had COVID-19. Both conserved end residues are part of each CDR3. Fields, in order: V gene, J gene, clone size, D gene, CDR3 protein, CDR3 DNA. D genes are given only for firm matches. The size field is filled for only some rows; it gives once, few, many or a size class.

v_call: TRBV5-1
j_call: TRBJ2-3
clone_size: few
d_call: TRBD2
cdr3_aa: CASSSTSGYSTDTQYF
cdr3_nt: TGCGCCAGCAGCTCGACTAGCGGATATAGCACAGATACGCAGTATTTT

v_call: TRBV5-3
j_call: TRBJ2-5
clone_size: -
d_call: -
cdr3_aa: CARSRTNQETQYF
cdr3_nt: TGTGCCAGAAGCCGGACTAACCAAGAGACCCAGTACTTC

v_call: TRBV7-3
j_call: TRBJ2-3
clone_size: -
d_call: TRBD2
cdr3_aa: CASTSGGTDTQYF
cdr3_nt: TGTGCCAGCACTAGCGGGGGCACAGATACGCAGTATTTT

v_call: TRBV5-1
j_call: TRBJ1-4
clone_size: -
d_call: -
cdr3_aa: CASSLEWAGTSNEKLFF
cdr3_nt: TGCGCCAGCAGCTTGGAGTGGGCCGGGACATCTAATGAAAAACTGTTTTTT

v_call: TRBV28
j_call: TRBJ1-1
clone_size: -
d_call: TRBD1
cdr3_aa: CASRVTGGPVAFF
cdr3_nt: TGTGCCAGCAGAGTGACAGGGGGCCCAGTAGCTTTCTTT

v_call: TRBV19
j_call: TRBJ2-2
clone_size: -
d_call: TRBD1
cdr3_aa: CASSIEAGGSGELFF
cdr3_nt: TGTGCCAGTAGTATCGAGGCAGGGGGCTCCGGGGAGCTGTTTTTT

v_call: TRBV7-2
j_call: TRBJ2-1
clone_size: -
d_call: -
cdr3_aa: CASSLDWTNNEQFF
cdr3_nt: TGTGCCAGCAGCTTAGACTGGACTAACAATGAGCAGTTCTTC

v_call: TRBV19
j_call: TRBJ1-5
clone_size: -
d_call: -
cdr3_aa: CASKSIGGSQPQHF
cdr3_nt: TGTGCCAGTAAATCTATTGGGGGGAGTCAGCCCCAGCATTTT

v_call: TRBV10-3
j_call: TRBJ1-5
clone_size: -
d_call: -
cdr3_aa: CAISERWTAVNQPQHF
cdr3_nt: TGTGCCATCAGTGAAAGGTGGACAGCCGTCAATCAGCCCCAGCATTTT

v_call: TRBV5-3
j_call: TRBJ2-7
clone_size: -
d_call: -
cdr3_aa: CARRRGAGVSYEQYF
cdr3_nt: TGTGCCAGAAGAAGGGGGGCGGGAGTATCCTACGAGCAGTACTTC

v_call: TRBV5-4
j_call: TRBJ2-2
clone_size: -
d_call: -
cdr3_aa: CASSLGQGGNTGELFF
cdr3_nt: TGTGCCAGCAGCTTGGGGCAGGGAGGGAACACCGGGGAGCTGTTTTTT

v_call: TRBV29-1
j_call: TRBJ2-1
clone_size: once
d_call: TRBD2
cdr3_aa: CSGETSGTGDEQFF
cdr3_nt: TGCAGCGGGGAGACTAGCGGGACCGGAGATGAGCAGTTCTTC

v_call: TRBV6-5
j_call: TRBJ1-1
clone_size: -
d_call: TRBD1
cdr3_aa: CASKEGGQGNTEAFF
cdr3_nt: TGTGCCAGCAAGGAGGGGGGACAGGGAAACACTGAAGCTTTCTTT

v_call: TRBV27
j_call: TRBJ2-3
clone_size: -
d_call: TRBD1
cdr3_aa: CASSPLNRGPRTDTQYF
cdr3_nt: TGTGCCAGCAGTCCGTTAAACAGGGGTCCCCGCACAGATACGCAGTATTTT

v_call: TRBV11-3
j_call: TRBJ2-7
clone_size: -
d_call: -
cdr3_aa: CASSLLGGGEYEQYF
cdr3_nt: TGTGCCAGCAGCTTATTGGGGGGAGGAGAATACGAGCAGTACTTC

v_call: TRBV9
j_call: TRBJ1-1
clone_size: -
d_call: -
cdr3_aa: CASSPPPGRGTEAFF
cdr3_nt: TGTGCCAGCAGCCCTCCACCTGGCCGGGGGACTGAAGCTTTCTTT

v_call: TRBV19
j_call: TRBJ2-7
clone_size: once
d_call: -
cdr3_aa: CASSSAQGGEQYF
cdr3_nt: TGTGCCAGTAGTAGCGCACAGGGCGGTGAGCAGTACTTC

v_call: TRBV5-1
j_call: TRBJ2-7
clone_size: -
d_call: -
cdr3_aa: CASSRAGSRDEQYF
cdr3_nt: TGCGCCAGCAGCCGCGCAGGGTCGCGAGACGAGCAGTACTTC

v_call: TRBV6-1
j_call: TRBJ2-2
clone_size: -
d_call: TRBD2
cdr3_aa: CASSELAGGTGELFF
cdr3_nt: TGTGCCAGCAGTGAACTAGCGGGAGGCACCGGGGAGCTGTTTTTT

v_call: TRBV5-1
j_call: TRBJ2-2
clone_size: -
d_call: TRBD1
cdr3_aa: CATSRQGGNTGELFF
cdr3_nt: TGCGCCACCTCGAGACAGGGGGGAAACACCGGGGAGCTGTTTTTT

v_call: TRBV10-1
j_call: TRBJ2-3
clone_size: -
d_call: -
cdr3_aa: CASSESASTDTQYF
cdr3_nt: TGCGCCAGCAGTGAGTCAGCGAGCACAGATACGCAGTATTTT

v_call: TRBV5-1
j_call: TRBJ2-3
clone_size: -
d_call: -
cdr3_aa: CASSLVQRLASTDTQYF
cdr3_nt: TGCGCCAGCAGCTTGGTCCAGCGGCTTGCTAGCACAGATACGCAGTATTTT

v_call: TRBV5-1
j_call: TRBJ2-5
clone_size: once
d_call: TRBD1
cdr3_aa: CASQSGGAGETQYF
cdr3_nt: TGCGCCAGCCAATCAGGGGGCGCCGGGGAGACCCAGTACTTC

v_call: TRBV18
j_call: TRBJ2-4
clone_size: once
d_call: -
cdr3_aa: CASSPTVPGNIQYF
cdr3_nt: TGTGCCAGCTCACCTACCGTACCCGGGAACATTCAGTACTTC

v_call: TRBV5-1
j_call: TRBJ2-7
clone_size: once
d_call: -
cdr3_aa: CASSLEGVPAMDEQYF
cdr3_nt: TGCGCCAGCAGCTTGGAGGGGGTGCCAGCAATGGACGAGCAGTACTTC

v_call: TRBV11-2
j_call: TRBJ2-3
clone_size: -
d_call: -
cdr3_aa: CASIDLGGGRADTQYF
cdr3_nt: TGTGCCAGCATCGATCTCGGAGGGGGGAGGGCAGATACGCAGTATTTT

v_call: TRBV5-5
j_call: TRBJ2-7
clone_size: -
d_call: TRBD2
cdr3_aa: CASSLGLAESYEQYF
cdr3_nt: TGTGCCAGCAGCTTGGGCCTAGCGGAATCCTACGAGCAGTACTTC

v_call: TRBV15
j_call: TRBJ1-4
clone_size: -
d_call: -
cdr3_aa: CATSLDPGEKLFF
cdr3_nt: TGTGCCACCAGCCTTGACCCAGGTGAAAAACTGTTTTTT

v_call: TRBV29-1
j_call: TRBJ2-1
clone_size: once
d_call: -
cdr3_aa: CSVGAGFDEQFF
cdr3_nt: TGCAGCGTTGGAGCAGGTTTCGATGAGCAGTTCTTC

v_call: TRBV5-4
j_call: TRBJ2-7
clone_size: -
d_call: TRBD1
cdr3_aa: CASSPGGGDFVEQYF
cdr3_nt: TGTGCCAGCAGCCCAGGGGGCGGAGATTTTGTGGAGCAGTACTTC

v_call: TRBV7-6
j_call: TRBJ1-4
clone_size: -
d_call: TRBD1
cdr3_aa: CASSSRDRFNEKLFF
cdr3_nt: TGTGCCAGCAGCTCCCGGGACAGGTTTAATGAAAAACTGTTTTTT

v_call: TRBV5-1
j_call: TRBJ2-1
clone_size: -
d_call: -
cdr3_aa: CASSLGGDSYNEQFF
cdr3_nt: TGCGCCAGCAGCTTGGGGGGGGACTCCTACAATGAGCAGTTCTTC

v_call: TRBV2
j_call: TRBJ1-6
clone_size: few
d_call: -
cdr3_aa: CASSVQGRTSNSPLHF
cdr3_nt: TGTGCCAGCAGTGTTCAGGGGCGGACGAGTAATTCACCCCTCCACTTT

v_call: TRBV11-1
j_call: TRBJ2-5
clone_size: -
d_call: TRBD2
cdr3_aa: CASSYRLAADQETQYF
cdr3_nt: TGTGCCAGCAGCTACAGACTAGCGGCCGACCAAGAGACCCAGTACTTC

v_call: TRBV15
j_call: TRBJ1-2
clone_size: -
d_call: -
cdr3_aa: CATSRDAREVYGYTF
cdr3_nt: TGTGCCACCAGCAGAGATGCGAGGGAGGTCTATGGCTACACCTTC

v_call: TRBV5-4
j_call: TRBJ1-1
clone_size: -
d_call: -
cdr3_aa: CASSLPKGGETEAFF
cdr3_nt: TGTGCCAGCAGCTTACCGAAGGGGGGGGAGACTGAAGCTTTCTTT

v_call: TRBV10-2
j_call: TRBJ2-7
clone_size: -
d_call: TRBD2
cdr3_aa: CASSESGLAGGRLGYEQYF
cdr3_nt: TGCGCCAGCAGTGAGTCGGGACTAGCGGGGGGGCGACTTGGCTACGAGCAGTACTTC

v_call: TRBV2
j_call: TRBJ2-5
clone_size: -
d_call: TRBD1
cdr3_aa: CASSEDRGDEETQYF
cdr3_nt: TGTGCCAGCAGTGAAGACAGGGGGGACGAAGAGACCCAGTACTTC

v_call: TRBV7-9
j_call: TRBJ1-1
clone_size: once
d_call: -
cdr3_aa: CASSLSTVLTEAFF
cdr3_nt: TGTGCCAGCAGCTTATCAACAGTACTCACTGAAGCTTTCTTT

v_call: TRBV6-5
j_call: TRBJ2-7
clone_size: -
d_call: -
cdr3_aa: CASSPARRAEQYF
cdr3_nt: TGTGCCAGCAGTCCTGCGCGGAGGGCTGAGCAGTACTTC

v_call: TRBV5-4
j_call: TRBJ1-6
clone_size: few
d_call: -
cdr3_aa: CASSLKGIYNSPLHF
cdr3_nt: TGTGCCAGCAGCTTGAAGGGGATCTATAATTCACCCCTCCACTTT

v_call: TRBV9
j_call: TRBJ1-2
clone_size: -
d_call: -
cdr3_aa: CASSVTPGFSLYGYTF
cdr3_nt: TGTGCCAGCAGCGTAACCCCAGGCTTCTCCCTCTATGGCTACACCTTC

v_call: TRBV6-5
j_call: TRBJ2-5
clone_size: -
d_call: TRBD2
cdr3_aa: CASIQSRSGGETQYF
cdr3_nt: TGTGCCAGCATCCAATCCCGCAGCGGGGGAGAGACCCAGTACTTC

v_call: TRBV5-1
j_call: TRBJ1-4
clone_size: -
d_call: -
cdr3_aa: CASSLEGQGSTNEKLFF
cdr3_nt: TGCGCCAGCAGCTTGGAGGGTCAGGGATCCACTAATGAAAAACTGTTTTTT

v_call: TRBV7-8
j_call: TRBJ2-7
clone_size: -
d_call: -
cdr3_aa: CASSGILLSYEQYF
cdr3_nt: TGTGCCAGCTCCGGGATCCTTCTCTCCTACGAGCAGTACTTC